The T cell receptor (beta chain) described here comes from a study of OX40 agonist ivuxolimab in advanced cancers. Study overall: Patients assigned to dose escalation were diagnosed with hepatocellular carcinoma, melanoma, renal cell or head and neck cancer.

Deletions cut 2 bases from V and 6 bases from J, with 11 bases between. The CDR3 has 14 amino acids. Germline loops: CDR1 MNHEY, CDR2 SVGAGI. This table comes from immunoSEQ multiplex PCR, and its TCRdb copy is limited to in-frame clones, with some not included. The repertoire holds some 110,000 clones, with about nine tenths as singletons. The chain combines TRBV6-5 with TRBJ1-5; D is possibly TRBD1 (5 bases). This receptor was taken from an adult with an advanced solid tumor such as melanoma, head and neck, liver or kidney cancer. The sequences come from CD4+ or CD8+ T cells sorted from blood, collected in a trial of the OX40 agonist ivuxolimab. The CDR3 region has the DNA TGTGCCAGCAGTTACCGAACAGGTGGTCAGCCCCAGCATTTT. The encoded protein is CASSYRTGGQPQHF.